This T cell receptor (beta chain) was profiled in a study of Ad26.COV2.S vaccination and SARS-CoV-2 variants (dated by TCRdb to about 2021). The study in broad terms: Donors in the vaccine arm were drawn from COV1001, a phase I-IIa trial of Ad26.COV2.S in healthy adults that was multicentre, randomized, double-blind and placebo-controlled. Trial participants were randomized into five groups of five, in which low-dose or high-dose Ad26.COV2.S was given once or twice, or placebo was given on both occasions. TCRbeta repertoire sequencing was used to assess the specificity and breadth of SARS-CoV-2-reactive T cell receptors after Ad26.COV2.S vaccination. Throughout the experiments and outcome assessment, investigators stayed blinded to trial group allocation. Ad26.COV2.S was given intramuscularly at 5x10^10 or 1x10^11 viral particles, as a single shot or as two shots 56 days apart. The TCR-sequenced set comprised approximately 32 samples: about 19 Ad26.COV2.S vaccine recipients, 5 placebo recipients and 8 SARS-CoV-2 convalescent individuals.

The immunoSEQ Assay was the method used to sequence TCRbeta CDR3 regions. After extraction, genomic DNA underwent amplification by bias-controlled multiplex PCR, followed by high-throughput sequencing. The published analysis was carried out like this. To quantify the absolute abundance of each unique TCRbeta CDR3 region, sequences were collapsed and filtered. Usable DNA was measured by amplifying reference genes present in all nucleated cells, and TCRbeta template counts were normalized to that usable DNA to estimate T cell fraction. Repertoire TCRs were annotated as SARS-CoV-2-specific by exact matching of V gene, CDR3 amino acid sequence and J gene to a known reactive TCR set. MIRA supplied the reference SARS-CoV-2 TCR set, which was filtered for enrichment in COVID-19-positive ImmuneCODE repertoires so that public or cross-reactive TCRs were removed. Based on the MIRA antigens, annotated TCRs were further analysed at the level of specific ORF or position within ORF. Depth was the summed frequency of annotated unique rearrangements, while breadth was defined as annotated unique rearrangements over total unique productive rearrangements. TCR breadth was compared between groups using two-sided Wilcoxon rank-sum tests. TCRdb re-hosts the immuneACCESS table, in-frame sequences only. Its copies lack some clones; in the studies checked, an unresolved V gene accounts for under half of them, and the cause for the rest is not known. D and trimming come from the DNA, and the V and J calls and clone size come from that table. The sample table holds hundreds of thousands of clones, of which 89% were seen once. The top ten clones comprise 2.5% to 3% of the sample.

A word on this clone: Its antigen has not been determined. No much larger clonotype is one base removed from it; base qualities were not supplied.

Explained via the paper, the treatment or condition label denotes: 15 to 20 received Ad26.COV2.S at low or high dose, single or two shots; about 5 received placebo; per-sample allocation not given. For vaccine and placebo recipients, the sequenced repertoires came from samples collected on day 63 after the first injection. Between 29 July and 7 August 2020, Cohort 1b enrolled around 24 adults aged 18-55 years at one site in Boston, USA. Ad26.COV2.S was a replication-incompetent adenovirus type 26 vector expressing a prefusion-stabilized SARS-CoV-2 spike protein from the original Wuhan strain. Trimmed from V: 2 bases; trimmed from J: 7 bases; junction bases lacking a gene match: 4. The CDR1 and CDR2 encoded by the germline V gene are SGHRS and YFSETQ. The CDR3 starts with the cysteine, ends with the phenylalanine, and has 14 residues. The retained sequence is limited to the CDR3, 42 bases, with the frame set at the first base.

Broader findings and caveats from the paper: The study was not powered to compare responses between vaccine doses or regimens. Higher spike-specific TCR breadth was observed in Ad26.COV2.S recipients than in placebo recipients (P = 0.0014). The authors noted that total T cell responses may have been underestimated by the TCR breadth and depth analyses. After vaccination, spike-specific CD8+ and CD4+ T cell responses were reported to show substantial breadth. Vaccine and placebo recipients had comparable non-spike TCR breadth, which fits with the vaccine containing only spike.

The sequencing here drew on peripheral blood, taken in a trial of Ad26.COV2.S vaccine versus placebo. Recombination joined TRBV5-1 with TRBJ2-1; TRBD1 fits 9 bases in the junction. The TCR originated in a person between 18 and 59 years old who received the Ad26.COV2.S COVID-19 vaccine or a placebo. The CDR3 protein is CASSFGTGLNEQFF. The base sequence is TGCGCCAGCAGCTTCGGGACAGGGTTAAATGAGCAGTTCTTC.